Presented here are 31 T cell receptor beta chains from one specimen sequenced in a study. MiXCR, run by TCRdb on the 5' RACE reads, gives a single entry per CDR3 protein. There are around 57,000 distinct CDR3 sequences in the sample; roughly 30% occur only once, and roughly 3.3% lies in the top ten. Source material: tumor-infiltrating memory CD4+ T cells sorted from the breast tumor. Subset given: memory CD4+ T cells, CD4+CD45RO+CD25-. These TCRs come from a female donor with breast cancer.

This clonotype turned up a few times. V usage is TRBV6-1 and J usage is TRBJ1-1; D not resolved. V was cut by 7 bases and J by 2 bases, with 14 bases left in between. CDR3 length: 14 residues. From germline, CDR1 is MNHNS and CDR2 SASEGT. CDR3: CASNPQIYNTEAFF. The CDR3 DNA is TGTGCCAGCAATCCCCAGATATACAACACTGAAGCTTTCTTT.

This chain links TRBV6-6 with TRBJ1-3; maybe TRBD1 (6 bases). V dropped 6 bases and J dropped 0 bases, with 12 bases sitting between them. This CDR3 comprises 15 residues. Germline lookup yields CDR1 MNHNY and CDR2 SVGAGI (reference sequence). CDR3 region: CASSPRGLSGNTIYF. The CDR3 DNA is TGTGCCAGCAGCCCCAGGGGCCTCTCTGGAAACACCATATATTTT.

This clonotype occurred a few times. The CDR3 here is CASSRDTSTDTQYF. The CDR3 DNA reads as TGTGCCAGCAGCCGGGACACCTCCACAGATACGCAGTATTTT. The chain links TRBV4-2 to TRBJ2-3, with D possibly being TRBD1 (6 bases). Germline loops: CDR1 LGHNA, CDR2 YNFKEQ. Trimming pared 4 bases from V and 2 bases from J, leaving 10 bases between. The CDR3 length is 14 residues.

This chain connects TRBV4-2 to TRBJ2-1, with 12 bases matching TRBD2. J was trimmed by 6 bases and V by 0 bases; bases with no gene match: 3. The CDR3 is 16 residues long. Germline CDR1 LGHNA, CDR2 YNFKEQ. CDR3 sequence reads: CASSQDRLAGVNEQFF. In DNA, the CDR3 is TGTGCCAGCAGCCAAGACCGACTAGCGGGAGTCAATGAGCAGTTCTTC.

The chain links TRBV5-4 to TRBJ1-4, with unresolved D. V gave up 4 bases and J gave up 3 bases, with 10 bases separating them. Germline V gene sequence: CDR1 SGHNT, CDR2 YYREEE (reference sequence). This CDR3 comprises 14 residues. CDR3 nucleotide sequence: TGTGCCAGCAGCCGAGGAGGAGCTAATGAAAAACTGTTTTTT. Translating it yields CASSRGGANEKLFF. Supplemented by reference TRBV5-4 and TRBJ1-4, the full variable domain reads ETGVTQSPTHLIKTRGQQVTLRCSSQSGHNTVSWYQQALGQGPQFIFQYYREEENGRGNFPPRFSGLQFPNYSSELNVNALELDDSALYLCASSRGGANEKLFFGSGTQLSVL.

This clonotype appeared a few times. The rearrangement uses TRBV7-2 and TRBJ2-5, with 7 bases that match TRBD2. The V gene's germline CDR1 is SGHTA and CDR2 FQGNSA. V shed 0 bases and J 5 bases; nucleotides not matched to a gene: 9. This CDR3 comprises 16 residues. The CDR3 here is CASSLAPAGSGETQYF. The CDR3, as DNA: TGTGCCAGCAGCTTAGCCCCAGCGGGGTCGGGGGAGACCCAGTACTTC.

This clonotype came up many times. The chain is built from TRBV7-2 and TRBJ2-5; tentative D call: TRBD1 (6 bases). Germline loops: CDR1 SGHTA, CDR2 FQGNSA. The V gene lost 3 bases and the J gene lost 2 bases, with 7 bases spanning the gap. The CDR3 loop spans 13 amino acids. This chain's CDR3 is CASSFGQQETQYF. The DNA for the CDR3 is TGTGCCAGCAGCTTCGGACAGCAAGAGACCCAGTACTTC.

This clonotype was detected ten times or more. The chain employs TRBV7-3 and TRBJ2-5; no definite D call. This CDR3 is 13 amino acids long. CDR1 and CDR2 (germline): SGHTA, FQGTGA. V was trimmed by 3 bases and J by 7 bases, leaving 12 bases between them. CDR3 bases: TGTGCCAGCAGCTTTACCGAAGGCGGGACCCAGTACTTC. Amino acid sequence: CASSFTEGGTQYF.

This clonotype was counted only a few times. The chain joins TRBV7-3 to TRBJ1-1, with TRBD1 matching 7 bases. The V gene's germline CDR1 is SGHTA and CDR2 FQGTGA. The junction had 3 bases not matched to a gene; V was cut back by 5 bases and J by 3 bases. The CDR3 contains 13 residues. CDR3 in DNA: TGTGCCAGCAGCGTCCAGGGGGACACTGAAGCTTTCTTT. Its protein product is CASSVQGDTEAFF.

This chain connects TRBV6-2 or TRBV6-3 to TRBJ1-5, with 7 bases identical to TRBD1. The CDR3 is 13 residues long. CDR1 and CDR2 from the germline V gene are MNHEY and SVGEGT. Unmatched junction bases numbered 4, after V lost 4 bases and J lost 7 bases. CDR3 bases: TGTGCCAGCAGTTCGGACAGGATCCAGCCCCAGCATTTT. This sequence encodes CASSSDRIQPQHF.

The chain links TRBV27 to TRBJ2-1; D is uncertain. Germline CDR1 is MNHEY and CDR2 is SMNVEV (reference sequence). The CDR3 contains 13 residues. V lost 6 bases and J lost 7, with 13 bases in between. The CDR3 sequence is CASRPLTVNEQFF. CDR3 sequence (DNA): TGTGCCAGCAGGCCCTTAACAGTAAATGAGCAGTTCTTC.

The V and J genes are TRBV7-2 and TRBJ2-2; D unclear. The germline V and J ends were trimmed by 0 bases and 0 bases, with 2 bases remaining between them. The CDR3 runs 14 residues. Germline CDR1 SGHTA, CDR2 FQGNSA. CDR3 loop: CASSLAPNTGELFF. CDR3 nucleotides: TGTGCCAGCAGCTTAGCGCCGAACACCGGGGAGCTGTTTTTT.

CDR3 amino acids: CASSLGQGRNQPQHF. The CDR3 nucleotides read TGTGCCAGCAGCTTAGGGCAGGGCCGCAATCAGCCCCAGCATTTT. This rearrangement joins TRBV7-6 to TRBJ1-5, with D perhaps matching TRBD1 (5 bases). The CDR3 is made up of 15 amino acids. The germline V and J ends were trimmed by 1 base and 2 bases, with 9 bases remaining between them. The germline gives CDR1 SGHVS, CDR2 FNYEAQ.

This chain connects TRBV5-1 to TRBJ2-3, with 14 bases aligning to TRBD2. The germline V gene encodes CDR1 SGHRS and CDR2 YFSETQ. V was pared by 4 bases and J by 5 bases, with 6 bases of the junction left unmatched. The CDR3 has 16 amino acids. The CDR3 region has the DNA TGCGCCAGCAGCGTGGGACTAGCGGGAGTGGGAGATACGCAGTATTTT. This gives the protein CASSVGLAGVGDTQYF.

The CDR3 DNA follows: TGTGCCATCAGTAAGACCGACAGGGACACTGAAGCTTTCTTT. Protein sequence: CAISKTDRDTEAFF. This chain links TRBV10-3 with TRBJ1-1, with TRBD1 matching 7 bases. The CDR3 consists of 14 residues. V dropped 5 bases and J dropped 3; count of bases not matched to a gene: 6. Per the germline V gene, CDR1 is ENHRY and CDR2 is SYGVKD.

Regarding this clonotype: Being one base from a much bigger clone, this may be a read error. V is TRBV20-1 and J is TRBJ2-2, with 10 bases fitting TRBD1. CDR3 length: 14 residues. The germline V gene encodes CDR1 DFQATT and CDR2 SNEGSKA (reference sequence). CDR3 sequence reads: CSARTGGNTGELLF. CDR3 in DNA: TGCAGTGCGCGGACAGGGGGGAACACCGGGGAGCTGCTTTTT.

The chain links TRBV7-3 to TRBJ1-2, with TRBD1 as a possible D gene (5 bases). Trimming removed 4 bases at V and 6 bases at J, with 12 bases between. Germline loops: CDR1 SGHTA, CDR2 FQGTGA. The CDR3 has 13 amino acids. CDR3 region: CASSYRDGDGYTF. Here the CDR3 DNA reads TGTGCCAGCAGCTACCGGGACGGCGATGGCTACACCTTC.

This clonotype showed up many times. The genes are TRBV10-3 and TRBJ1-6; D gene unclear. Germline V CDR1 and CDR2: ENHRY, SYGVKD. V lost 0 bases and J 5 bases, leaving 11 bases between the germline ends. The CDR3 sequence is 16 residues long. As DNA, the CDR3 is TGTGCCATCAGTGAGTCCGCTGGAAGGGATAATTCACCCCTCCACTTT. It yields the protein CAISESAGRDNSPLHF.

The V gene is TRBV4-1, the J gene TRBJ2-1; D is perhaps TRBD2 (6 bases). The V gene's germline CDR1 is MGHRA and CDR2 YSYEKL. The CDR3 has 14 amino acids. Trimming left V 2 bases short and J 9 bases short, with 14 bases between. The CDR3 loop is CASSQLTSRGEQFF. The CDR3 DNA is TGCGCCAGCAGCCAACTAACCTCGCGGGGTGAGCAGTTCTTC.

The V gene is TRBV6-5, the J gene TRBJ1-1; D gene uncertain. V dropped 6 bases and J dropped 1 base, with 9 bases sitting between them. The CDR3 is 13 residues long. Germline lookup yields CDR1 MNHEY and CDR2 SVGAGI. The CDR3 DNA is TGTGCCAGCAGCTTACAGCCGAACACTGAAGCTTTCTTT. Its protein product is CASSLQPNTEAFF.

This clonotype was picked up a small number of times. V gene TRBV4-1 combines with J gene TRBJ2-3, with D possibly matching TRBD1 (5 bases). The CDR3 consists of 15 residues. Looked up from germline, CDR1 is MGHRA and CDR2 is YSYEKL. Trimming shortened V by 1 base and J by 5 bases, and 13 bases separated the two germline ends. The CDR3 sequence is CASSQVSGRGDTQYF. CDR3 DNA: TGCGCCAGCAGCCAAGTATCCGGTAGGGGAGATACGCAGTATTTT.

The genes are TRBV20-1 and TRBJ1-2; D possibly corresponds to TRBD1 (5 bases). This CDR3 region has 13 residues. Germline loops: CDR1 DFQATT, CDR2 SNEGSKA (reference sequence). V was pared by 6 bases and J by 4 bases, with 15 bases between. The CDR3 loop is CSAHQGAAYGYTF. CDR3 DNA sequence: TGCAGTGCGCATCAGGGAGCAGCCTATGGCTACACCTTC.

Remarks on this clonotype: This could be a read error, since a much larger clone is one nucleotide away. The V and J genes are TRBV7-3 and TRBJ2-3; TRBD2 might be the D (6 bases). Germline loops: CDR1 SGHTA, CDR2 FQGTGA. Trimming took 3 bases from V and 6 from J, leaving 13 bases between them. The CDR3 sequence is 14 residues long. The CDR3: CASSLGSGADTQYF. CDR3 DNA: TGTGCCAGCAGCTTGGGTAGCGGAGCGGATACGCAGTATTTT.

This chain links TRBV6-1 with TRBJ1-5; D perhaps matches TRBD1 (6 bases). The ends were cut back, 4 bases at V and 1 base at J, with 8 bases in the middle. The CDR3 runs 14 residues. Germline-derived CDR1 and CDR2 are MNHNS and SASEGT. CDR3 in amino acids: CASSAQGSNQPQHF. The CDR3 region has the DNA TGTGCCAGCAGTGCACAGGGAAGCAATCAGCCCCAGCATTTT.

The chain has TRBV5-1 and TRBJ2-3, with TRBD2 as a possible D gene (5 bases). CDR1 SGHRS and CDR2 YFSETQ come from the germline V gene. V lost 2 bases and J lost 0, with 10 bases in between. CDR3 length: 15 residues. The CDR3 reads CASSFRSGSTDTQYF. The CDR3 DNA reads TGCGCCAGCAGCTTCCGGAGCGGTAGCACAGATACGCAGTATTTT.

This clonotype was recorded a few times. The DNA of the CDR3 is TGCGCCAGCAGCTTGGAGGGCTCCGGCTCCTACGAGCAGTACTTC. Translating gives CASSLEGSGSYEQYF. This sequence joins TRBV5-1 and TRBJ2-7; D unresolved. The germline V and J ends were trimmed by 0 bases and 0 bases, with 10 bases remaining between them. CDR3 length: 15 amino acids. Per the germline V gene, CDR1 is SGHRS and CDR2 is YFSETQ.

The chain joins TRBV5-1 to TRBJ1-2, with 10 positions matching TRBD1. Germline V gives CDR1 SGHRS, CDR2 YFSETQ. V shed 6 bases, J shed 6 bases, and the junction held 8 bases outside the gene matches. The length of the CDR3 is 14 residues. As DNA, the CDR3 is TGCGCCAGCACCAAGACAGGGGGCACTCATGGCTACACCTTC. It yields the protein CASTKTGGTHGYTF.

In its sample, this clonotype was seen many times. This chain connects TRBV3-1 to TRBJ1-2; D remains ambiguous. Germline CDR1 reads LGHDT; CDR2 reads YNNKEL (reference sequence). The CDR3 contains 15 residues. The V end was cut by 0 bases, the J end by 2 bases, with 10 bases between. In nucleotides, the CDR3 is TGTGCCAGCAGCCAAGATACCCGTTCGAACTATGGCTACACCTTC. Its translation: CASSQDTRSNYGYTF.

The chain links TRBV7-2 to TRBJ1-4, with D uncertain. Germline values: CDR1 SGHTA, CDR2 FQGNSA. Trimming shortened V by 5 bases and J by 8 bases, and 12 bases separated the two germline ends. The CDR3 covers 13 residues. CDR3 bases: TGTGCCAGCAGCCCTTTTGGTGCAGAAAAACTGTTTTTT. Its translation: CASSPFGAEKLFF.

V is TRBV9 and J is TRBJ2-3; TRBD2 matches at 8 bases. Germline V lookup: CDR1 SGDLS, CDR2 YYNGEE. This CDR3 comprises 14 residues. V gave up 7 bases and J gave up 5 bases; unmatched junction bases: 9. The CDR3 spells CASSRLASRDTQYF. DNA for the CDR3: TGTGCCAGCTCAAGACTAGCGTCGAGAGATACGCAGTATTTT.

The V call is TRBV7-3, the J call TRBJ2-1; D is ambiguous. This CDR3 has 16 residues. Germline values: CDR1 SGHTA, CDR2 FQGTGA. The V end lost 4 bases, the J end lost 4 bases, and 17 bases lay between the germline ends. This chain's CDR3 is CASSSISQSGYNEQFF. The CDR3 nucleotides read TGTGCCAGCAGCTCTATTTCCCAGTCAGGATACAATGAGCAGTTCTTC.